Sequencing of this TCR delta chain was carried out in a study of γδ T cells in repeated Plasmodium falciparum infection. Overall study: Donors were malaria-exposed Malian children or age- and gender-matched Australian children. Malaria-naive adults were infected with P. falciparum NF54 four times over around 600 days.

Both TRG and TRD chains were sequenced from each sorted sample. TCRdb re-processed the multiplex PCR reads via CATT. In the table there are under 65,000 delta-chain clones, around 1.7% of which are singletons. Germline CDR1 and CDR2: TSWWSYY and QGS. The CDR3 length is 23 residues. The J segment lost 2 bases and the V segment lost 4 bases, leaving 26 bases of the junction unmatched. To note about this clone: TCRdb's listed protein matches a much larger clone and diverges from this DNA's translation at residue 8, likely through a read error; the protein shown comes from the DNA.

Bulk repertoires came from Vgamma9/Vdelta2+ or Vdelta2-negative gammadelta T cells flow-sorted from PBMC. The specimen was gamma-delta T cells from blood. The V call is TRDV1, the J call TRDJ1, with 12 bases lining up with TRDD3. No J gene is reported in TCRdb; it was inferred here by comparing the DNA with germline. The sequence came from a pool of human donors (malaria-infected and uninfected, not separated). CDR3 DNA: TGTGCTCTTGGGGCGCGACTTTCTATCCCGTACTGGGGGATACCGAACTTTACCGATAAACTCATCTTT. This gives the protein CALGARLSIPYWGIPNFTDKLIF.